A few counts support the clone carrying this T cell receptor beta chain. Its antigen is as yet unknown. The sample's time point: persistent/refractory GD, antithyroid drugs over 5 years with positive TRAb. With RNA extracted from PBMCs as input, the TCR library was made. This CDR3 has 13 amino acids. Trimming pared 3 bases from V and 10 bases from J, leaving 15 bases between. CDR1 is DFQATT and CDR2 is SNEGSKA in the germline V gene (reference sequence). The entry originates in a study of regulatory T cells in long-lasting Graves disease. Background on the study: Over 5 years of antithyroid drugs plus positive TSH receptor antibodies defined persistent Graves' disease.

Construction of the TCR beta libraries employed iRepertoire HTBI primers in conjunction with Arm-PCR of CDR3 regions. TCRdb re-called the multiplex PCR reads through MiXCR, storing one row per CDR3 protein. This sample carries about 310,000 distinct CDR3 sequences, approximately 20% of them seen once, and the ten largest clones take around 50%. Whole-study findings and limits: The study examined only peripheral blood, not thyroid tissue. Persistent disease preferred TRBV28, TRBJ1-2 and TRBJ2-5.

Here the sequenced sample was peripheral blood mononuclear cells (PBMCs), taken when the disease was refractory, from a patient treated with antithyroid drugs. This chain links TRBV20-1 with TRBJ1-4, with D hard to call. This receptor was taken from a female donor with Graves disease. The CDR3 bases are TGCAGTGCTAGCCCTGTTTCGGGCGGAAAACTGTTTTTT. This codes for CSASPVSGGKLFF.